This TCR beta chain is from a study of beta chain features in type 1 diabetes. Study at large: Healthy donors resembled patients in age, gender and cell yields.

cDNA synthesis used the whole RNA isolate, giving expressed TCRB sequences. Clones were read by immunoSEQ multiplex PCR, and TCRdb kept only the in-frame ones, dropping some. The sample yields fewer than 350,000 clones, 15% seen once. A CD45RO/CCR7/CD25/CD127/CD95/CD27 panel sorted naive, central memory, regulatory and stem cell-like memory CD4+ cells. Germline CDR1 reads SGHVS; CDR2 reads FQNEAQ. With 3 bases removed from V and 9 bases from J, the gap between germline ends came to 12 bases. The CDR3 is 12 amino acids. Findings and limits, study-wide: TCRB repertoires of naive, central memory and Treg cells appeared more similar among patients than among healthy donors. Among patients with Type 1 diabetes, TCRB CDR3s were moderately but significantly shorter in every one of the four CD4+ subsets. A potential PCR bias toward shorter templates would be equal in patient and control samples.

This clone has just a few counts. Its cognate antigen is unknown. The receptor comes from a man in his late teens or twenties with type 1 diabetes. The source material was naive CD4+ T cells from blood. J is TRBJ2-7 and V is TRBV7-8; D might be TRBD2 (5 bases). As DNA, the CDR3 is TGTGCCAGCAGCTTGGCCCTCAGCGGGCAGTACTTC. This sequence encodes CASSLALSGQYF.